The clone carrying this T cell receptor (beta chain) has a count of ten or more. What it binds is not known. From the RT-PCR reads, TCRdb called clonotypes with MiXCR, one entry per CDR3 protein. This table holds under 500,000 distinct CDR3 sequences, approximately 11% found once. The data stem from a study of response to subunit inactivated influenza vaccine. Study outcomes and limitations: Each seasonal influenza vaccination recruits few new T cells, the authors suggested.

V lost 7 bases and J lost 1, with 10 bases in between. The CDR3 totals 13 residues. The chain combines TRBV12-3 or TRBV12-4 with TRBJ2-5; D gene ambiguous. The specimen was PBMCs from blood, collected 45 days after vaccination. The TCR sequence derives from a man aged 50 to 60 who received an inactivated influenza vaccine. CDR3 amino acids: CASTVDIQETQYF. The CDR3 DNA follows: TGTGCCAGCACGGTCGATATCCAAGAGACCCAGTACTTC.